These 22 T cell receptor beta chains were all obtained from the same sample, sequenced in a study of blood T cell repertoires in COVID-19 (dated by TCRdb to about 2020). Library prep was done by the immunoSEQ multiplex PCR assay. TCRdb mirrors the immuneACCESS table, restricted to in-frame sequences. Some clones are absent from its copies; in checked studies, under half trace to an unresolved V gene, and the reason for the others is unknown. The sample yields some 39,000 clones; roughly 90% were counted once. Around 5% of the sample is taken by the ten largest. Sequencing used peripheral blood. The source is a human donor in a cohort sampled during active COVID-19.

The rearrangement joins TRBV18 to TRBJ1-6; D is unclear. Germline CDR1 KGHSH, CDR2 LQKENI. Trimming took 1 base from V and 7 from J, leaving 26 bases between them. The CDR3 is 20 residues long. CDR3 region: CASSPQYWEPAVVRNSPLHF. In DNA, the CDR3 is TGTGCCAGCTCACCACAGTATTGGGAGCCCGCGGTTGTTCGGAATTCACCCCTCCACTTT.

In DNA form, the CDR3 reads TGTGCCAGCAGTCCCGACAGGGCCTATGGCTACACCTTC. It codes for CASSPDRAYGYTF. This rearrangement joins TRBV12-3 or TRBV12-4 to TRBJ1-2, with 7 bases that match TRBD1. The V segment lost 5 bases and the J segment 4 bases; nucleotides outside the gene matches: 4. The CDR3 covers 13 residues.

This clone came up once. The chain recombines TRBV5-1 with TRBJ1-1; 7 bases match TRBD1. The CDR3 length is 16 residues. Germline lookup yields CDR1 SGHRS and CDR2 YFSETQ. V lost 2 bases and J lost 1; bases outside the gene matches: 8. The CDR3 DNA reads as TGCGCCAGCAGCTTTAGACAGGGCCGATCGAACACTGAAGCTTTCTTT. Its translation is CASSFRQGRSNTEAFF.

The chain recombines TRBV27 with TRBJ2-1; TRBD2 aligns across 13 bases. V lost 3 bases to trimming and J lost 6 bases; unmatched junction nucleotides: 14. Germline V gives CDR1 MNHEY, CDR2 SMNVEV (reference sequence). The CDR3 extends over 19 amino acids. The CDR3 bases are TGTGCCAGCAGTTTCCATGCCGGGACTAGCGGGATCGCGGGCAATGAGCAGTTCTTC. The encoded protein is CASSFHAGTSGIAGNEQFF.

The chain has TRBV18 and TRBJ2-1; possibly TRBD1 for D (6 bases). Trimming removed 3 bases at V and 2 bases at J, with 11 bases between. This CDR3 spans 15 amino acids. Germline V gene data show CDR1 as KGHSH and CDR2 as LQKENI. The CDR3 DNA reads as TGTGCCAGCTCACCGGACAGAACAACCTACAATGAGCAGTTCTTC. Translating it yields CASSPDRTTYNEQFF. The variable domain in full, completed from reference TRBV18 and TRBJ2-1, reads NAGVMQNPRHLVRRRGQEARLRCSPMKGHSHVYWYRQLPEEGLKFMVYLQKENIIDESGMPKERFSAEFPKEGPSILRIQQVVRGDSAAYFCASSPDRTTYNEQFFGPGTRLTVL.

The chain couples TRBV19 to TRBJ2-1, with 10 bases lining up with TRBD1. CDR1 and CDR2 (germline): LNHDA, SQIVND (reference sequence). The CDR3 loop spans 15 amino acids. V dropped 5 bases and J dropped 7; count of bases not matched to a gene: 8. The CDR3 sequence is CASSPDRGPQNEQFF. The DNA of the CDR3 is TGTGCCAGTAGTCCCGACAGGGGGCCTCAGAATGAGCAGTTCTTC.

The chain has TRBV27 and TRBJ1-2, with unresolved D. The CDR3 covers 14 residues. Germline V gene sequence: CDR1 MNHEY, CDR2 SMNVEV (reference sequence). Trimming took 6 bases from V and 4 from J, leaving 15 bases between them. This chain's CDR3 is CASSPMLGVYGYTF. CDR3 nucleotides: TGTGCCAGCAGCCCCATGTTGGGAGTCTATGGCTACACCTTC.

This clone appeared once. The chain combines TRBV30 with TRBJ1-3, with TRBD1 identical over 7 bases. Germline assignment: CDR1 GTSNPN and CDR2 SVGIG (reference sequence). This CDR3 spans 15 amino acids. The J segment lost 0 bases and the V segment lost 2 bases, leaving 4 bases of the junction unmatched. CDR3 in amino acids: CAWSSAGGSGNTIYF. The CDR3 nucleotides read TGTGCCTGGAGTTCCGCAGGGGGCTCTGGAAACACCATATATTTT. Together with reference TRBV30 and TRBJ1-3, the CDR3 gives the full variable domain: SQTIHQWPATLVQPVGSPLSLECTVEGTSNPNLYWYRQAAGRGLQLLFYSVGIGQISSEVPQNLSASRPQDRQFILSSKKLLLSDSGFYLCAWSSAGGSGNTIYFGEGSWLTVV.

V usage is TRBV30 and J usage is TRBJ2-7; TRBD2 matches 7 bases. This CDR3 contains 14 residues. The germline gives CDR1 GTSNPN, CDR2 SVGIG (reference sequence). The V segment lost 2 bases and the J segment 2 bases; nucleotides outside the gene matches: 6. CDR3 in amino acids: CAWSWRGLTYEQYF. For the CDR3, the DNA is TGTGCCTGGAGTTGGCGGGGACTAACCTACGAGCAGTACTTC.

CDR3 nucleotides: TGTGCCAGCAGTTTATCGAACAGCCCCTACGAGCAGTACTTC. This gives the protein CASSLSNSPYEQYF. J is TRBJ2-7 and V is TRBV27; D gene ambiguous. The V end lost 0 bases, the J end lost 2 bases, and 8 bases lay between the germline ends. Germline CDR1 MNHEY, CDR2 SMNVEV (reference sequence). The CDR3 is made up of 14 amino acids.

The J gene is TRBJ1-6, the V gene TRBV10-3; TRBD1 is a possible D gene (6 bases). Trimming cost V 5 bases and J 6 bases, with 11 bases left between them. CDR1 and CDR2 from the germline V gene are ENHRY and SYGVKD. The CDR3 is made up of 14 amino acids. CDR3 amino acids: CAISNRDSNSPLHF. DNA for the CDR3: TGTGCCATCAGTAACAGGGATAGTAATTCACCCCTCCACTTT.

This clone was recorded a few times. The chain links TRBV5-1 to TRBJ1-1, with D perhaps matching TRBD1 (6 bases). CDR1 and CDR2 from the germline V gene are SGHRS and YFSETQ. The V end was cut by 1 base, the J end by 0 bases, with 13 bases between. CDR3 length: 16 amino acids. CDR3 in amino acids: CASSLQLDRMNTEAFF. The CDR3 bases are TGCGCCAGCAGCTTGCAGTTAGACAGGATGAACACTGAAGCTTTCTTT.

This sequence joins TRBV30 and TRBJ1-1, with D maybe TRBD1 (5 bases). The CDR3 is 14 residues long. Trimming stripped 1 base from V and 5 bases from J, with 14 bases between. Germline-derived CDR1 and CDR2 are GTSNPN and SVGIG (reference sequence). As DNA, the CDR3 is TGTGCCTGGAGTGACCGGGCCCCAGGGACTGAAGCTTTCTTT. Protein sequence: CAWSDRAPGTEAFF.

The V call is TRBV7-2, the J call TRBJ2-4, with 7 bases fitting TRBD1. CDR3 length: 15 residues. CDR1 SGHTA and CDR2 FQGNSA come from the germline V gene. The V gene end was trimmed by 5 bases and the J gene end by 5 bases; junction bases not matched to a gene: 9. The CDR3 sequence is CASSPDPTGENIQYF. The CDR3 DNA follows: TGTGCCAGCAGCCCCGACCCCACAGGGGAAAACATTCAGTACTTC.

The chain has TRBV9 and TRBJ2-3, with 11 nucleotides matching TRBD2. Germline V gene lookup returns CDR1 SGDLS and CDR2 YYNGEE. V shed 4 bases, J shed 4 bases, and the junction held 11 bases outside the gene matches. There are 17 residues in the CDR3. This CDR3 is CASSSRTSGRYADTQYF. CDR3 bases: TGTGCCAGCAGCTCCAGGACTAGCGGGCGTTATGCAGATACGCAGTATTTT.

V and J are TRBV19 and TRBJ2-7; 9 bases match TRBD1. Germline trimming cut 3 bases from V and 2 bases from J; bases unmatched to any gene: 5. The CDR3 is 15 amino acids. The V gene's germline CDR1 is LNHDA and CDR2 SQIVND (reference sequence). CDR3 loop: CASSILGQGAYEQYF. CDR3 nucleotides: TGTGCCAGTAGTATTTTGGGACAGGGAGCCTACGAGCAGTACTTC.

The sample holds a few counts of this clone. The V call is TRBV4-1, the J call TRBJ2-1; D possibly corresponds to TRBD2 (6 bases). V lost 4 bases and J 3 bases, leaving 19 bases between the germline ends. The CDR3 consists of 17 residues. Germline V gives CDR1 MGHRA, CDR2 YSYEKL. The DNA of the CDR3 is TGCGCCAGCAGCCCACGCCCCCGCGGGGAGAGCTACAATGAGCAGTTCTTC. Translation gives CASSPRPRGESYNEQFF.

In its sample, this clone was seen a few times. This rearrangement joins TRBV5-6 to TRBJ2-3; 10 bases align to TRBD1. The germline V gene encodes CDR1 SGHDT and CDR2 YYEEEE. The CDR3 contains 16 residues. V dropped 3 bases and J dropped 2; count of bases not matched to a gene: 6. The CDR3 spells CASSSLGTGATDTQYF. The CDR3, as DNA: TGTGCCAGCAGCTCACTTGGGACAGGGGCCACAGATACGCAGTATTTT. The variable domain in full, with the rest retrieved from reference TRBV5-6 and TRBJ2-3, is DAGVTQSPTHLIKTRGQQVTLRCSPKSGHDTVSWYQQALGQGPQFIFQYYEEEERQRGNFPDRFSGHQFPNYSSELNVNALLLGDSALYLCASSSLGTGATDTQYFGPGTRLTVL.

This chain connects TRBV30 to TRBJ1-1, with D perhaps TRBD1 (5 bases). The ends were cut back, 5 bases at V and 1 base at J, with 11 bases in the middle. CDR1 and CDR2 (germline): GTSNPN, SVGIG (reference sequence). This CDR3 spans 13 amino acids. The CDR3 sequence: CAWQTDQNTEAFF. As DNA, the CDR3 is TGTGCCTGGCAGACAGACCAGAACACTGAAGCTTTCTTT.

The chain recombines TRBV11-3 with TRBJ2-3, with D tentatively TRBD2 (6 bases). CDR3 length: 12 amino acids. V was trimmed by 4 bases and J by 13 bases, leaving 15 bases between them. Germline V gene lookup returns CDR1 SGHNT and CDR2 YENEEA. As DNA, the CDR3 is TGTGCCAGCAGCTCCGGGACTGACGAGAAGTATTTT. This sequence encodes CASSSGTDEKYF.

CDR3 amino acids: CASSDQTGGLGEQFF. The CDR3 nucleotides are TGTGCCAGCAGTGATCAGACAGGGGGGCTTGGTGAGCAGTTCTTC. V and J are TRBV6-1 and TRBJ2-1; 9 bases match TRBD1. Losses at the gene ends were 3 bases for V and 9 bases for J; bases not matched to a gene: 9. The V gene's germline CDR1 is MNHNS and CDR2 SASEGT. This CDR3 is 15 amino acids long.

The rearrangement joins TRBV7-3 to TRBJ2-1; TRBD2 might be the D (5 bases). CDR1 is SGHTA and CDR2 is FQGTGA in the germline V gene. The CDR3 runs to 11 residues. Between the trimmed V and J ends, which lost 5 bases and 8 bases, there was a span of 7 bases. The CDR3 region has the DNA TGTGCCAGCAGCCCCGGGGATGAGCAGTTCTTC. This codes for CASSPGDEQFF.